These 3 T cell receptor beta chains share one sample of origin, sequenced in a study of CD8 T cells in cerebrospinal fluid in Alzheimer's disease (dated by TCRdb to the early 2020s). Receptors were amplified or captured by 10x single-cell sequencing. The sequencer listed for this sample is NextSeq 550. TCRdb reprocessed the raw reads; every CDR3 protein sequence is a single record, and DNA is not supplied. The table of this sample itemizes some 750 distinct CDR3 sequences. The ten largest make up approximately 21% of the sample. Sequenced: cerebrospinal fluid. Receptors were obtained from a human donor in good health.

Measured by frequency, this clonotype is medium-sized (0.01 to 0.1%). The J gene is TRBJ2-7, the V gene TRBV6-1; TCRdb designates TRBD1, a call that cannot be tested without DNA. The germline V gene encodes CDR1 MNHNS and CDR2 SASEGT. The CDR3 is made up of 12 amino acids. CDR3 amino acids: CASSFQGYEQYF.

This clonotype is deemed large by its frequency. V and J are TRBV12-3 or TRBV12-4 and TRBJ1-4; TCRdb proposes TRBD1, but this gene call is untestable without DNA. This CDR3 spans 14 amino acids. The CDR3: CASSSSGTGEKLFF.

In terms of frequency, this clonotype is large. The J gene is TRBJ2-1, the V gene TRBV7-3; TCRdb gives TRBD2 as the D gene, but with no DNA this cannot be confirmed. This CDR3 contains 15 residues. Germline V CDR1 and CDR2: SGHTA, FQGTGA. CDR3 sequence reads: CASSTRLAAYNEQFF.